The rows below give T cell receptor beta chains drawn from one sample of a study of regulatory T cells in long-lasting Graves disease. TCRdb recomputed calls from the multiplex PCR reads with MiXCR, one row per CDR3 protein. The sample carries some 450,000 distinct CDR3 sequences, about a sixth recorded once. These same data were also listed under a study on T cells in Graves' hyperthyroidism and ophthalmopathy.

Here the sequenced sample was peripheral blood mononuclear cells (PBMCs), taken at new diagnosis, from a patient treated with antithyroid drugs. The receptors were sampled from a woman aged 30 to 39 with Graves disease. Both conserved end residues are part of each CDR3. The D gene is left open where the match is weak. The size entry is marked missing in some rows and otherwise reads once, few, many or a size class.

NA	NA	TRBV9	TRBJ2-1	CASSVDASASSYNEQFF	TGTGCCAGCAGCGTAGATGCTAGCGCGAGCTCCTACAATGAGCAGTTCTTC
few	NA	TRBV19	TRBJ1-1	CASSTLILGHSNTEAFF	TGTGCCAGTAGTACCCTCATACTTGGACATTCGAACACTGAAGCTTTCTTT
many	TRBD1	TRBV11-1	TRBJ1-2	CASSVRQGADSYTF	TGTGCCAGCAGCGTAAGACAGGGGGCGGATTCCTACACCTTC
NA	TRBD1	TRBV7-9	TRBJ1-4	CASSRRDRAEKLFF	TGTGCCAGCAGCCGTCGGGACAGGGCTGAGAAACTGTTTTTT
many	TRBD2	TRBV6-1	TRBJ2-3	CASSPSGRGTDTQYF	TGTGCCAGCAGTCCCAGCGGGAGGGGAACAGATACGCAGTATTTT
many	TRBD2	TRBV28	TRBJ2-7	CASSELAGGTYEQYF	TGTGCCAGCAGTGAACTAGCGGGAGGAACCTACGAGCAGTACTTC
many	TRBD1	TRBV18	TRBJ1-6	CASSPWQGAKNSPLHF	TGTGCCAGCTCACCTTGGCAGGGGGCGAAAAATTCACCCCTCCACTTT
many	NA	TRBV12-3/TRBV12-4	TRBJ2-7	CASTKTTYEQYF	TGTGCCAGCACCAAGACGACCTACGAGCAGTACTTC
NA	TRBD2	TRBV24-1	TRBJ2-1	CATSDGLAGVEQFF	TGTGCCACCAGTGACGGGTTAGCGGGAGTTGAGCAGTTCTTC
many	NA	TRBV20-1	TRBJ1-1	CSASVEGLMNTEAFF	TGCAGTGCTAGCGTGGAGGGACTCATGAACACTGAAGCTTTCTTT
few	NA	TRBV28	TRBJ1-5	CASKQTASNQPQHF	TGTGCCAGCAAACAGACAGCTAGCAATCAGCCCCAGCATTTT
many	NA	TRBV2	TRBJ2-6	CASSQVVPGANVLTF	TGTGCCAGCAGCCAGGTAGTGCCTGGGGCCAACGTCCTGACTTTC
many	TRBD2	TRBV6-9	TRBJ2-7	CASSLTSGRASYEQYF	TGTGCCAGCAGTTTGACTAGCGGGAGGGCCTCCTACGAGCAGTACTTC
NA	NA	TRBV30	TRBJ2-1	CAWSPTYNEQFF	TGTGCCTGGAGCCCTACCTACAATGAGCAGTTCTTC
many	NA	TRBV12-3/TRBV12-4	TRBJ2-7	CASSSPTSYEQYF	TGTGCCAGCAGTTCTCCGACCTCATACGAGCAGTACTTC
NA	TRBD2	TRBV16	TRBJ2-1	CASTRSGSIENNEQFF	TGTGCCAGCACACGGAGCGGGAGTATTGAAAACAATGAGCAGTTCTTC
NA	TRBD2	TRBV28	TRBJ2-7	CASKGLAGAHEQYF	TGTGCCAGCAAAGGACTAGCGGGAGCGCACGAGCAGTACTTC
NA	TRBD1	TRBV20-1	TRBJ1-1	CSARVGTADRNTEAFF	TGCAGTGCTAGAGTTGGGACAGCAGATAGGAACACTGAAGCTTTCTTT
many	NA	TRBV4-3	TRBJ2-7	CASSQEGGVSYEQYF	TGCGCCAGCAGCCAAGAGGGCGGGGTCTCCTACGAGCAGTACTTC
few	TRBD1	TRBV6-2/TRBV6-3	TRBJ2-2	CASSHKGQGGDTGELFF	TGTGCCAGCAGTCACAAGGGACAGGGAGGGGACACCGGGGAGCTGTTTTTT
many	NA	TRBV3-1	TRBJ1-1	CASSQYGVNTEAFF	TGTGCCAGCAGCCAATACGGGGTGAACACTGAAGCTTTCTTT
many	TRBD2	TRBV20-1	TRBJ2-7	CSAPNPIAGDRGEQYF	TGCAGTGCTCCTAACCCCATAGCGGGAGATCGGGGCGAGCAGTACTTC
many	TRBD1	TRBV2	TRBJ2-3	CASSETATGDPRMDTQYF	TGTGCCAGCAGTGAAACTGCGACAGGGGATCCTCGGATGGATACGCAGTATTTT
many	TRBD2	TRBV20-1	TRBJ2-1	CSASSTSGFDEQFF	TGCAGTGCTAGTTCGACTAGCGGTTTCGATGAGCAGTTCTTC
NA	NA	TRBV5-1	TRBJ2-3	CASSPGQQSDTQYF	TGCGCCAGCAGCCCAGGACAGCAATCAGATACGCAGTATTTT
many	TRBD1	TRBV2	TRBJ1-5	CASSEDIGGQFYQPQHF	TGTGCCAGCAGTGAGGACATAGGGGGACAGTTCTATCAGCCCCAGCATTTT
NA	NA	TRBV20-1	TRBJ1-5	CSARDDKENQPQRF	TGCAGTGCTAGAGATGATAAAGAGAATCAGCCCCAGCGTTTT
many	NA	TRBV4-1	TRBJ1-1	CASSQDKRMNTEAFF	TGCGCCAGCAGCCAAGACAAGAGAATGAACACTGAAGCTTTCTTT
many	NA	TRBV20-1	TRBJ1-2	CSARVWGNYGYTF	TGCAGTGCTAGAGTGTGGGGTAACTATGGCTACACCTTC
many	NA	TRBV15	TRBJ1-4	CATSRDVGSTPKLFF	TGTGCCACCAGCAGAGATGTCGGTAGCACTCCGAAGCTGTTTTTT
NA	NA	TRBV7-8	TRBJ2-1	CASSDGTDTYNEQFF	TGTGCCAGCAGTGACGGGACGGACACATACAATGAGCAGTTCTTC
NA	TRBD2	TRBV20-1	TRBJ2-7	CSAPVAGGWEQYF	TGCAGTGCTCCCGTCGCGGGAGGTTGGGAGCAGTACTTC
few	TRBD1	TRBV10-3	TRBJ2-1	CAISPEGAYNEQFF	TGTGCCATCAGTCCCGAGGGGGCATACAATGAGCAGTTCTTC
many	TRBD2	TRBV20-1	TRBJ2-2	CSASHGRGTGELFF	TGCAGTGCTAGTCACGGGAGGGGGACCGGGGAGCTGTTTTTT
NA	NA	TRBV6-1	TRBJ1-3	CASSPDWGAGNTIYF	TGTGCCAGCAGCCCCGATTGGGGGGCTGGAAACACCATATATTTT
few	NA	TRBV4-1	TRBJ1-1	CASSQGGGRYTEAFF	TGCGCCAGCAGCCAAGGGGGGGGCCGTTACACTGAAGCTTTCTTT
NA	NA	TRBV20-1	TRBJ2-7	CSARPDRDSGYEQYF	TGCAGTGCTAGACCCGACCGGGATTCCGGGTACGAGCAGTACTTC
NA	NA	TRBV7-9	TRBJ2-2	CASSSGGVAGELFF	TGTGCCAGCAGCTCTGGAGGAGTGGCCGGGGAGCTGTTTTTT
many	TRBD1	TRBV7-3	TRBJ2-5	CASSLTTGEETQYF	TGTGCCAGCAGCTTAACCACAGGGGAAGAGACCCAGTACTTC
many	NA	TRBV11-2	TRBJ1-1	CASSLGDKAFF	TGTGCCAGCAGCTTAGGGGATAAAGCTTTCTTT
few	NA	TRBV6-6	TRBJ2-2	CASSYRRSGELFF	TGTGCCAGCAGTTATAGGAGATCGGGGGAGCTGTTTTTT
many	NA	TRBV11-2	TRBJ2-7	CASSLEGRVSGHEQYF	TGTGCCAGCAGCTTAGAGGGCCGGGTTAGTGGCCACGAGCAGTACTTC
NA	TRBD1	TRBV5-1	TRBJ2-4	CASSLDWTGKNIQYF	TGCGCCAGCAGCTTGGATTGGACAGGGAAAAACATTCAGTACTTC
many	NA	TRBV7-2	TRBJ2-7	CASSETSSYEQYF	TGTGCCAGCAGCGAGACGAGCTCCTACGAGCAGTACTTC
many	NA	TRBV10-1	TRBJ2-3	CASSAQASGTDTQYF	TGCGCCAGCAGCGCACAGGCTAGCGGCACAGATACGCAGTATTTT
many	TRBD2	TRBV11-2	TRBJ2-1	CASSLEGLAGNEQFF	TGTGCCAGCAGCTTAGAGGGACTAGCGGGTAATGAGCAGTTCTTC
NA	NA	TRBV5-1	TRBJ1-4	CASSLVPGQGGERLFF	TGCGCCAGCAGCTTGGTCCCGGGACAAGGAGGGGAAAGACTGTTTTTT
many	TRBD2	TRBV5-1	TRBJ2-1	CASSLDVAGSGNEQFF	TGCGCCAGCAGCTTGGATGTAGCGGGGAGTGGAAATGAGCAGTTCTTC
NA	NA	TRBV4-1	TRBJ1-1	CASSQRQLGTEAFF	TGCGCCAGCAGCCAACGACAGCTGGGCACTGAAGCTTTCTTT